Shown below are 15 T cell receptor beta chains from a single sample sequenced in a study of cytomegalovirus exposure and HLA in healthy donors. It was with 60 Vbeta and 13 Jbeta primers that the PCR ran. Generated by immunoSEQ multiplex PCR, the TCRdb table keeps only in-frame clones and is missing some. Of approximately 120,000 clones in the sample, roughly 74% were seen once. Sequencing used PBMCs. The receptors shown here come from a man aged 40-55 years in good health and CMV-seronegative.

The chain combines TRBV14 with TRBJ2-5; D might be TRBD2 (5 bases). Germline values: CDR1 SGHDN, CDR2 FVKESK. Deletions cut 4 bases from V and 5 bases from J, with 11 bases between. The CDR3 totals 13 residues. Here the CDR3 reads CASSPGILETQYF. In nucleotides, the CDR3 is TGTGCCAGCAGCCCGGGAATATTGGAGACCCAGTACTTC.

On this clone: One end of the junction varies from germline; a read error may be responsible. CDR3 region: CASSPLFSGANGLTF. DNA of the CDR3: TGTGCCAGCAGCCCTCTGTTCTCTGGGGCCAACGGCCTGACTTTC. This rearrangement joins TRBV27 to TRBJ2-6, with D perhaps matching TRBD1 (5 bases). This CDR3 has 15 amino acids. Germline loops: CDR1 MNHEY, CDR2 SMNVEV (reference sequence).

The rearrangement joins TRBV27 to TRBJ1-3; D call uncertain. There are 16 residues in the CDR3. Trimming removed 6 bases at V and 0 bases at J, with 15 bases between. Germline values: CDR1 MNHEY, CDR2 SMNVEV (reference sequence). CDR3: CASSHLPGNSGNTIYF. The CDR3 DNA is TGTGCCAGCAGCCATCTACCCGGGAACTCTGGAAACACCATATATTTT.

In DNA form, the CDR3 reads TGTGCCAGCAGTTCACCGACAGGGGACCGATACAATGAGCAGTTCTTC. Translation gives CASSSPTGDRYNEQFF. The chain links TRBV6-5 to TRBJ2-1, with TRBD1 identical over 8 bases. Germline V gene data show CDR1 as MNHEY and CDR2 as SVGAGI. The CDR3 has 16 residues. V trimming: 4 bases; J trimming: 4 bases; junction bases outside the gene matches: 9.

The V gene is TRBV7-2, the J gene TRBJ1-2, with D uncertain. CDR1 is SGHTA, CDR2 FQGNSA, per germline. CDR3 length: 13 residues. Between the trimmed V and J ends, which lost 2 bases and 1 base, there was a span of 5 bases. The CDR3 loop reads CASSLQVNYGYTF. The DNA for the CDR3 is TGTGCCAGCAGCTTACAGGTTAACTATGGCTACACCTTC.

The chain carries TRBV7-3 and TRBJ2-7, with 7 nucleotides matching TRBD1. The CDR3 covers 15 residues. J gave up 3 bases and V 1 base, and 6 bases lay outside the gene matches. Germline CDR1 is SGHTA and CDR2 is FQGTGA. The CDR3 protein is CASSLIPRGYYEQYF. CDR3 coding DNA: TGTGCCAGCAGCTTAATCCCCAGGGGGTACTACGAGCAGTACTTC.

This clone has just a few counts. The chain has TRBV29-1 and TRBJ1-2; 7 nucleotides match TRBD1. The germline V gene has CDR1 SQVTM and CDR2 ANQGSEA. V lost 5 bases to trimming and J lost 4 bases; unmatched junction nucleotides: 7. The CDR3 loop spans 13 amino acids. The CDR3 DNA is TGCAGCGTTTCAATGGGACAGTCCTATGGCTACACCTTC. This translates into CSVSMGQSYGYTF. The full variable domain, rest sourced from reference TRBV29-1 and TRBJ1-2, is SAVISQKPSRDICQRGTSLTIQCQVDSQVTMMFWYRQQPGQSLTLIATANQGSEATYESGFVIDKFPISRPNLTFSTLTVSNMSPEDSSIYLCSVSMGQSYGYTFGSGTRLTVV.

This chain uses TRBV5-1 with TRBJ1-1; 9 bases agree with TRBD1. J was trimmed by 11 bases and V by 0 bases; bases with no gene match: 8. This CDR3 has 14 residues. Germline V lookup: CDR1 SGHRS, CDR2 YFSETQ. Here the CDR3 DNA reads TGCGCCAGCAGCTTGGCCGGCGGGACAGGGCGCGCTTTCTTT. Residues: CASSLAGGTGRAFF.

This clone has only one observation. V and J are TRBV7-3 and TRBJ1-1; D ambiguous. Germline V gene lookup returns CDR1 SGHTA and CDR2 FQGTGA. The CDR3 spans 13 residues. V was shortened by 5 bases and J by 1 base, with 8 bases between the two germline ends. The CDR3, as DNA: TGTGCCAGCAGCCGCAGACAGAACACTGAAGCTTTCTTT. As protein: CASSRRQNTEAFF.

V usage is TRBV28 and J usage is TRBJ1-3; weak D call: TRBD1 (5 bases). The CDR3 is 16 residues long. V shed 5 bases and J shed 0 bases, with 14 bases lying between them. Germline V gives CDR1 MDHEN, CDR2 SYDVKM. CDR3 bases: TGTGCCAGCAGTCCCAGGGTGTCCTTCTCTGGAAACACCATATATTTT. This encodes CASSPRVSFSGNTIYF.

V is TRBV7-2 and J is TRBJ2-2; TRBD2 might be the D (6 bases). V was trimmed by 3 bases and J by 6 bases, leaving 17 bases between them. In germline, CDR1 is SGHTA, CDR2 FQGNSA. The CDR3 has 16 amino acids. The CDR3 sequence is CASSFKAGGQPGELFF. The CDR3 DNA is TGTGCCAGCAGCTTCAAAGCGGGTGGGCAGCCCGGGGAGCTGTTTTTT.

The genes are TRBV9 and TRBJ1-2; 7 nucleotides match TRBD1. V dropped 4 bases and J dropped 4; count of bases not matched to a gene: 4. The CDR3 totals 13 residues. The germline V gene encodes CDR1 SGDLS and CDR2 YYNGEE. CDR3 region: CASSRGTAYGYTF. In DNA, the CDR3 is TGTGCCAGCAGCCGTGGGACAGCCTATGGCTACACCTTC.

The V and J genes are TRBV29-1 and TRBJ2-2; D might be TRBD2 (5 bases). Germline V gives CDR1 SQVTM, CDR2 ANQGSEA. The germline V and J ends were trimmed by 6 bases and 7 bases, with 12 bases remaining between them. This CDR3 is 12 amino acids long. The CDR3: CSVSFRDGELFF. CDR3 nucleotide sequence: TGCAGCGTCTCCTTTCGGGACGGGGAGCTGTTTTTT.

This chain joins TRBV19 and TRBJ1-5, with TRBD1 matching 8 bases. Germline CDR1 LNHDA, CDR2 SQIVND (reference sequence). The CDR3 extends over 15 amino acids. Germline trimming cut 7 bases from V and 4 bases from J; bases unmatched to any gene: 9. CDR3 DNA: TGTGCCAGTATCGCACAGGGGGATTCTAATCAGCCCCAGCATTTT. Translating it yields CASIAQGDSNQPQHF.

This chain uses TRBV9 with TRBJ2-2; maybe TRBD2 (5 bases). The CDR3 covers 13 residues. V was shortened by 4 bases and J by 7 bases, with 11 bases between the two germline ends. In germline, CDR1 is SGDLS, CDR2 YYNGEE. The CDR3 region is CASSRGFYGELFF. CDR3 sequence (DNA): TGTGCCAGCAGCCGAGGGTTTTACGGGGAGCTGTTTTTT.